The present TCR beta chain was sequenced within a study of blood T cell repertoires in COVID-19. On the study more broadly: The United States, Italy and Spain provided the acute and convalescent COVID-19 samples.

Clones were sequenced by immunoSEQ multiplex PCR, and TCRdb holds only the in-frame ones, with some missing. The sample lists 250,000 or so clones, about 91% occurring once. The CDR3 has 13 amino acids. The V and J ends lost 2 bases and 5 bases respectively, with 9 bases between them. The TCR originated in a woman aged 40 to 55 with acute COVID-19. This sequence joins TRBV12-3 or TRBV12-4 and TRBJ2-5, with D tentatively TRBD2 (5 bases). Sequencing was performed on PBMCs or T cells enriched from blood (not recorded which). CDR3 in amino acids: CASSLLALETQYF. The CDR3 DNA follows: TGTGCCAGCAGTTTACTAGCCCTTGAGACCCAGTACTTC.